This T cell receptor beta chain was identified in a study of T cell clonotyping in hematopoietic cell transplantation. About the study: Cytoreduction preceded collection of pretransplant recipient samples.

The time point was: recipient sample about 28 days before transplant, after cytoreduction. Recipient blood drawn about 28 days pretransplant and days 30, 100, 180 after. Sequencing used immunoSEQ multiplex PCR; TCRdb keeps in-frame clones, though not all of them. The sample contains about 76,000 clones, around 96% of which appear only once. Sample: peripheral blood mononuclear cells, taken before stem cell transplant. This receptor was identified in a woman aged 45-65 years with acute myeloid leukemia. Some clones in this sample may be carry-over from other donors' samples.

The CDR3 protein is CASSLSGEGGTQYF. The CDR3 DNA is TGTGCCAGCAGCTTAAGTGGGGAGGGGGGGACCCAGTACTTC. The J gene is TRBJ2-5, the V gene TRBV7-9; tentatively, D is TRBD2 (7 bases). Trimming removed 2 bases at V and 7 bases at J, with 14 bases between. CDR3 length equals 14 residues. Germline values: CDR1 SEHNR, CDR2 FQNEAQ (reference sequence).